The rows below give T cell receptor beta chains drawn from one sample of a study of cytomegalovirus exposure and HLA in healthy donors. Assay: immunoSEQ multiplex PCR; the TCRdb copy retains only in-frame clones and omits some. The sample includes approximately 130,000 clones, around 76% of them seen just once. Sequenced input: PBMCs. These receptors were taken from a woman aged 50 to 65 in good health and CMV-seronegative. Each CDR3 is given with its conserved first and last residue. D genes are given only for firm matches. Some rows mark clone size as missing; the rest say once, few, many or name a class of expanded clone.

size: -
D: -
V: TRBV5-4
J: TRBJ2-2
DNA: TGTGCCAGCAGACGGGGACTCGACACCGGGGAGCTGTTTTTT
CDR3: CASRRGLDTGELFF

size: -
D: TRBD2
V: TRBV5-1
J: TRBJ2-3
DNA: TGCGCCAGCAGCTTGGCCGGGGGAGGGCGCACAGATACGCAGTATTTT
CDR3: CASSLAGGGRTDTQYF

size: -
D: TRBD2
V: TRBV9
J: TRBJ2-7
DNA: TGTGCCAGCAGCCCCAACCTGGGGCTAGCGGGAGAATTTGGGTCCTACGAGCAGTACTTC
CDR3: CASSPNLGLAGEFGSYEQYF

size: -
D: -
V: TRBV14
J: TRBJ2-7
DNA: TGTGCCAGCAGCCAATGGGGGGTTAAGTACGAGCAGTACTTC
CDR3: CASSQWGVKYEQYF

size: -
D: TRBD1
V: TRBV19
J: TRBJ1-1
DNA: TGTGCCAGCGTGCCCTCAGGGGGAGAGGTAGGCACTGAAGCTTTCTTT
CDR3: CASVPSGGEVGTEAFF

size: -
D: -
V: TRBV7-3
J: TRBJ1-1
DNA: TGTGCCAGCAGCTTAAGTGTAGGGGCCGGGAGTGGAGAAGCTTTCTTT
CDR3: CASSLSVGAGSGEAFF

size: -
D: TRBD1
V: TRBV19
J: TRBJ1-1
DNA: TGTGCCAGTATGGGACAGGGTGACACTGAAGCTTTCTTT
CDR3: CASMGQGDTEAFF

size: -
D: TRBD1
V: TRBV5-4
J: TRBJ1-2
DNA: TGTGCCAGCAGCTTGGTCGGACAGGGGTATGGCTACACCTTC
CDR3: CASSLVGQGYGYTF

size: -
D: -
V: TRBV7-2
J: TRBJ2-7
DNA: TGTGCCAGCAGCTTAGAGGCGGGCGGCTACGAGCAGTACTTC
CDR3: CASSLEAGGYEQYF

size: -
D: TRBD1
V: TRBV30
J: TRBJ1-2
DNA: TGTGCCTGGGGGGACAGCAATAACTATGGCTACACCTTC
CDR3: CAWGDSNNYGYTF

size: -
D: -
V: TRBV5-4
J: TRBJ2-1
DNA: TGTGCCAGCGCGGCAGGGATCAATGAGCAGTTCTTC
CDR3: CASAAGINEQFF

size: -
D: TRBD2
V: TRBV4-2
J: TRBJ2-5
DNA: TGTGCCAGCAGCCGATCTAGCGGGCAGGGGGAGACCCAGTACTTC
CDR3: CASSRSSGQGETQYF

size: -
D: TRBD2
V: TRBV30
J: TRBJ2-3
DNA: TGTGCCTGGGATGCGGGAGGGCCCCCAGATACGCAGTATTTT
CDR3: CAWDAGGPPDTQYF

size: -
D: TRBD1
V: TRBV6-1
J: TRBJ2-1
DNA: TGTGCCAGCAGTCAACAGGGGATCGGTGAGCAGTTCTTC
CDR3: CASSQQGIGEQFF

size: -
D: TRBD1
V: TRBV30
J: TRBJ1-4
DNA: TGTGCCTGGAGTCCAACTGGGACAGGGGGCTTAGAAAAACTGTTTTTT
CDR3: CAWSPTGTGGLEKLFF

size: once
D: -
V: TRBV15
J: TRBJ1-1
DNA: TGTGCCACCAGAGAGGACTATATGAACACTGAAGCTTTCTTT
CDR3: CATREDYMNTEAFF

size: -
D: TRBD2
V: TRBV27
J: TRBJ2-5
DNA: TGTGCCAGCACGGGCGGGAGGACCCAGTACTTC
CDR3: CASTGGRTQYF

size: -
D: TRBD2
V: TRBV2
J: TRBJ2-5
DNA: TGTGCCAGCAGAGCACTAGCGGGAGGGGCGGAGACCCAGTACTTC
CDR3: CASRALAGGAETQYF

size: -
D: TRBD1
V: TRBV7-9
J: TRBJ2-5
DNA: TGTGCCAGCAGACCTCCCGGGACAGGGGGAAGAGAGACCCAGTACTTC
CDR3: CASRPPGTGGRETQYF

size: -
D: TRBD2
V: TRBV7-2
J: TRBJ2-5
DNA: TGTGCCAGCAGCTTAGCGATGGCGGGAGCGGAGACCCAGTACTTC
CDR3: CASSLAMAGAETQYF

size: -
D: -
V: TRBV4-3
J: TRBJ1-1
DNA: TGCGCCAGCAGCCAAGAGCTGGGGGGGGTTGAAGCTTTCTTT
CDR3: CASSQELGGVEAFF

size: -
D: TRBD2
V: TRBV27
J: TRBJ2-3
DNA: TGTGCCAGCAGTTTAGGGGCTAGCGGGAAAGATACGCAGTATTTT
CDR3: CASSLGASGKDTQYF

size: -
D: -
V: TRBV25-1
J: TRBJ1-2
DNA: TGTGCCAGCAGTGACCTACCTTCGGGATACACCTTC
CDR3: CASSDLPSGYTF

size: -
D: -
V: TRBV30
J: TRBJ2-7
DNA: TGTGCCTGGAGGCCCCTGCGGGACTTGCCCTTC
CDR3: CAWRPLRDLPF

size: -
D: -
V: TRBV25-1
J: TRBJ1-1
DNA: TGTGCCAGCAGTGAATATAGGACAGACGGGCTGAACACTGAAGCTTTCTTT
CDR3: CASSEYRTDGLNTEAFF

size: few
D: -
V: TRBV25-1
J: TRBJ1-5
DNA: TGTGCCAGCAGTGGCGCGGGTTTCGATCAGCCCCAGCATTTT
CDR3: CASSGAGFDQPQHF

size: -
D: -
V: TRBV7-9
J: TRBJ1-1
DNA: TGTGCCAGCAGCTTAGATGTAAACACTGAAGCTTTCTTT
CDR3: CASSLDVNTEAFF

size: -
D: TRBD1
V: TRBV10-3
J: TRBJ1-3
DNA: TGTGCCATCAGTGTACAGGGGGCAAGTGGAAACACCATATATTTT
CDR3: CAISVQGASGNTIYF

size: once
D: -
V: TRBV28
J: TRBJ1-5
DNA: TGTGCCAGCAGTTTAGGGCAGGGCGTTAGCAATCAGCCCCAGCATTTT
CDR3: CASSLGQGVSNQPQHF

size: -
D: -
V: TRBV7-6
J: TRBJ2-4
DNA: TGTGCCAGCAGCCCCCAAGTACTAGCCAAAAACATTCAGTACTTC
CDR3: CASSPQVLAKNIQYF

size: -
D: TRBD1
V: TRBV29-1
J: TRBJ1-2
DNA: TGCAGCTTCCAGGACAGGGTAGGAAATGGCTACACCTTC
CDR3: CSFQDRVGNGYTF

size: -
D: -
V: TRBV28
J: TRBJ1-1
DNA: TGTGCCAGCAGCCACACTATGAACACTGAAGCTTTCTTT
CDR3: CASSHTMNTEAFF

size: -
D: TRBD1
V: TRBV7-9
J: TRBJ1-2
DNA: TGTGCCAGCAGCTTCGAAGGACAGGGGGGTAGTGGCTACACCTTC
CDR3: CASSFEGQGGSGYTF